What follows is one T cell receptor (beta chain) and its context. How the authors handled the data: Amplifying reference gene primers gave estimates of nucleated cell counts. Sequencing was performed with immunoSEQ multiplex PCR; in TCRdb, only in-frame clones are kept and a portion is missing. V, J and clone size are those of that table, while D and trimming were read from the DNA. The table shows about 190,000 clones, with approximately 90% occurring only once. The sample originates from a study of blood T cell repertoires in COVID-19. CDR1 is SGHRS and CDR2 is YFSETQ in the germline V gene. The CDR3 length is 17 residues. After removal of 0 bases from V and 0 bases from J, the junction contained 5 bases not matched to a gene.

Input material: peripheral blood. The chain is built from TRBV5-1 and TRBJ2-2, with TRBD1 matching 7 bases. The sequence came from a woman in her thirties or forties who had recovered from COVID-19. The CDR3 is CASSLVWDRANTGELFF. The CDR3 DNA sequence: TGCGCCAGCAGCTTGGTCTGGGACAGAGCGAACACCGGGGAGCTGTTTTTT.